This T cell receptor (beta chain) was observed in a study of beta chain features in type 1 diabetes. Study context: Patient and healthy donor groups were alike in age, gender and cell yields.

In regard to this clone: Its cognate antigen is unknown.

The CDR3 runs 14 residues. Trimming left V 6 bases short and J 2 bases short, with 14 bases between. The germline V gene encodes CDR1 MNHEY and CDR2 SVGAGI. Since all of the isolated RNA was reverse transcribed, expressed TCRB transcripts were what got sequenced. Sequenced by immunoSEQ multiplex PCR; TCRdb stores in-frame clones only, minus some. In the table there are more than 140,000 clones, 9% to 10% of which are singletons. Points from the study as a whole: A moderate, significant TCRB CDR3 shortening appeared in type 1 diabetes across four CD4+ subsets.

This TCR derives from a woman in her thirties or forties in good health. The sequencing sample was made of central memory CD4+ T cells from blood. The rearrangement links TRBV6-5 to TRBJ2-7; perhaps TRBD1 as D (5 bases). CDR3 coding DNA: TGTGCCAGCAGACCAGGGCCCCGACCCTACGAGCAGTACTTC. Its protein product is CASRPGPRPYEQYF.